This is a list of T cell receptor beta chains from one sample in a study of PD-L1 blockade in urothelial cancer. Sequencing was performed with immunoSEQ multiplex PCR; in TCRdb, only in-frame clones are kept and a portion is missing. The table records 35,000 or so clones, roughly 84% of them present only once. Sample: PBMCs, taken around atezolizumab (anti-PD-L1) treatment. The source is a man between 60 and 70 years old with urothelial cancer. Each CDR3 is given with its conserved first and last residue. D genes are given only for firm matches. Size tells how often a clone was seen (once, few, many) or the class of an expanded clone, and some rows leave it out.

J gene: TRBJ1-5
V gene: TRBV11-2
clone size: -
D gene: -
CDR3 DNA: TGTGCCAGCAGCTTCAGTAATAGCAATCAGCCCCAGCATTTT
CDR3 protein: CASSFSNSNQPQHF

J gene: TRBJ2-7
V gene: TRBV10-3
clone size: -
D gene: -
CDR3 DNA: TGTGCCATCAGTGAACTAGCCGGCTACGAGCAGTACTTC
CDR3 protein: CAISELAGYEQYF

J gene: TRBJ2-2
V gene: TRBV19
clone size: -
D gene: TRBD2
CDR3 DNA: TGTGCCAGTAGTCTGCTAGCGGGAGCACGCACCGGGGAGCTGTTTTTT
CDR3 protein: CASSLLAGARTGELFF

J gene: TRBJ2-2
V gene: TRBV7-7
clone size: -
D gene: -
CDR3 DNA: TGTGCTAGCAGTTCGGTTGGAGGGAGCGCCGGGGAGCTGTTTTTT
CDR3 protein: CASSSVGGSAGELFF

J gene: TRBJ2-7
V gene: TRBV7-2
clone size: -
D gene: -
CDR3 DNA: TGTGCCAGCAGCACAGGTCCGTACGAGCAGTACTTC
CDR3 protein: CASSTGPYEQYF

J gene: TRBJ1-5
V gene: TRBV7-6
clone size: -
D gene: -
CDR3 DNA: TGTGCCAGCAGCTTAGTGAGCGATCAGCCCCAGCATTTT
CDR3 protein: CASSLVSDQPQHF

J gene: TRBJ1-6
V gene: TRBV28
clone size: -
D gene: -
CDR3 DNA: TGTGCCAGCAGTTTACGGACAGCAAGATCACCCCTCCACTTT
CDR3 protein: CASSLRTARSPLHF

J gene: TRBJ1-2
V gene: TRBV7-2
clone size: -
D gene: -
CDR3 DNA: TGTGCCAGCAGCTTAGGACCGGGTGGCTACACCTTC
CDR3 protein: CASSLGPGGYTF

J gene: TRBJ1-3
V gene: TRBV23-1
clone size: -
D gene: -
CDR3 DNA: TGCGCCAGTATGGGGCGTGACTCTGGAAACACCATATATTTT
CDR3 protein: CASMGRDSGNTIYF

J gene: TRBJ2-5
V gene: TRBV6-1
clone size: -
D gene: TRBD1
CDR3 DNA: TGTGCCAGCAGTGAACCATCCGGGACAGGGGGCAAGGAGACCCAGTACTTC
CDR3 protein: CASSEPSGTGGKETQYF

J gene: TRBJ2-3
V gene: TRBV11-2
clone size: few
D gene: -
CDR3 DNA: TGTGCCAGCAGCTTAGGCGGGGTAGCAGATACGCAGTATTTT
CDR3 protein: CASSLGGVADTQYF

J gene: TRBJ2-5
V gene: TRBV7-2
clone size: -
D gene: -
CDR3 DNA: TGTGCCAGCAGCCGTCGACTGGTAGAGACCCAGTACTTC
CDR3 protein: CASSRRLVETQYF

J gene: TRBJ2-7
V gene: TRBV2
clone size: -
D gene: TRBD2
CDR3 DNA: TGTGCCACCATGGGACTAGCGGACTCCTACGAGCAGTACTTC
CDR3 protein: CATMGLADSYEQYF

J gene: TRBJ1-4
V gene: TRBV29-1
clone size: -
D gene: -
CDR3 DNA: TGCAGCGTTGGAGGGGGGGGACACGAAAAACTGTTTTTT
CDR3 protein: CSVGGGGHEKLFF

J gene: TRBJ1-1
V gene: TRBV25-1
clone size: -
D gene: -
CDR3 DNA: TGTGCCAGCAGTGAACAGGGAACTGAAGCTTTCTTT
CDR3 protein: CASSEQGTEAFF

J gene: TRBJ2-5
V gene: TRBV11-2
clone size: few
D gene: TRBD1
CDR3 DNA: TGTGCCAGCAGCGCCCCACAGGGGGCACGGACAGAGACCCAGTACTTC
CDR3 protein: CASSAPQGARTETQYF

J gene: TRBJ2-1
V gene: TRBV19
clone size: -
D gene: TRBD2
CDR3 DNA: TGTGCCAGTAGTATGCGGGAGCGAAATGAGCAGTTCTTC
CDR3 protein: CASSMRERNEQFF

J gene: TRBJ1-1
V gene: TRBV27
clone size: -
D gene: -
CDR3 DNA: TGTGCCAGCAGTTCAGGGAACACTGAAGCTTTCTTT
CDR3 protein: CASSSGNTEAFF

J gene: TRBJ1-1
V gene: TRBV27
clone size: -
D gene: TRBD1
CDR3 DNA: TGTGCCAGCAGCCTAGGCCCGGGACAGGGTTATGGCATGAACACTGAAGCTTTCTTT
CDR3 protein: CASSLGPGQGYGMNTEAFF

J gene: TRBJ1-4
V gene: TRBV10-3
clone size: -
D gene: TRBD1
CDR3 DNA: TGTGCCATCAGAGCGGGACAGGGAGGAGAAAAACTGTTTTTT
CDR3 protein: CAIRAGQGGEKLFF

J gene: TRBJ2-1
V gene: TRBV2
clone size: -
D gene: TRBD2
CDR3 DNA: TGTGCCAGCAGTGAAGGGACTAGCGGCTACAATGAGCAGTTCTTC
CDR3 protein: CASSEGTSGYNEQFF

J gene: TRBJ2-7
V gene: TRBV6-5
clone size: -
D gene: -
CDR3 DNA: TGTGCCAGCAGTTACCAAACGGGACCCCCTAGCGACGAGCAGTACTTC
CDR3 protein: CASSYQTGPPSDEQYF

J gene: TRBJ1-5
V gene: TRBV9
clone size: -
D gene: TRBD1
CDR3 DNA: TGTGCCAGCAGCGCCGGACAGGGGCAGAGCCAGCCCCAGCATTTT
CDR3 protein: CASSAGQGQSQPQHF

J gene: TRBJ1-2
V gene: TRBV23-1
clone size: -
D gene: -
CDR3 DNA: TGCGCCAGCAGTCAATCGCTGGGGCTTAAACCTCGCGACGGCTACACCTTC
CDR3 protein: CASSQSLGLKPRDGYTF

J gene: TRBJ2-1
V gene: TRBV14
clone size: -
D gene: TRBD2
CDR3 DNA: TGTGCCAGCAGCCAAGTGGCGGGAGGTGTCAATGAGCAGTTCTTC
CDR3 protein: CASSQVAGGVNEQFF

J gene: TRBJ2-3
V gene: TRBV19
clone size: -
D gene: TRBD2
CDR3 DNA: TGTGCCAGTAGTATGGGGGGTAGCGGGAGTTTCACAGATACGCAGTATTTT
CDR3 protein: CASSMGGSGSFTDTQYF